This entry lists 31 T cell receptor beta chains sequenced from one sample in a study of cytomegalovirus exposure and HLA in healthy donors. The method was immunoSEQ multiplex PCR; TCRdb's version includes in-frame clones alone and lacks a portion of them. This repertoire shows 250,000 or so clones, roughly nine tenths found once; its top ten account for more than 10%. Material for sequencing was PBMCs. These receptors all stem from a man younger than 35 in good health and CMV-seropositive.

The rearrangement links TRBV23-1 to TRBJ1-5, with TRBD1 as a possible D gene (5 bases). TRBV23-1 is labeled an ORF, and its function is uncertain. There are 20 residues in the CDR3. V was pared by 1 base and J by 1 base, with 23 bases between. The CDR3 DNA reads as TGCGCCAGCAGTCAATTAGAAGTGAGGGGTATGGGTGTCAGCAATCAGCCCCAGCATTTT. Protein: CASSQLEVRGMGVSNQPQHF.

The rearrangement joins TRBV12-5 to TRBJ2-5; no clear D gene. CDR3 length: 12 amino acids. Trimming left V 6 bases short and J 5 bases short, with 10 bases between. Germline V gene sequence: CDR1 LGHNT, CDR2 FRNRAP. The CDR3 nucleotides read TGTGCTAGTGGCCCACTTCCGGAGACCCAGTACTTC. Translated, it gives CASGPLPETQYF. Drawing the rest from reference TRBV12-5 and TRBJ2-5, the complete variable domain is DARVTQTPRHKVTEMGQEVTMRCQPILGHNTVFWYRQTMMQGLELLAYFRNRAPLDDSGMPKDRFSAEMPDATLATLKIQPSEPRDSAVYFCASGPLPETQYFGPGTRLLVL.

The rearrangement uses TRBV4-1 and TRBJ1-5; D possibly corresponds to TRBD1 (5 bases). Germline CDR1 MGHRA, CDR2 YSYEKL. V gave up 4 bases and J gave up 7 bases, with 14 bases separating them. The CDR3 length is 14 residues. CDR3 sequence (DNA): TGCGCCAGCAGCCGCTGGGGGAGCGGGCAGCCCCAGCATTTT. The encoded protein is CASSRWGSGQPQHF.

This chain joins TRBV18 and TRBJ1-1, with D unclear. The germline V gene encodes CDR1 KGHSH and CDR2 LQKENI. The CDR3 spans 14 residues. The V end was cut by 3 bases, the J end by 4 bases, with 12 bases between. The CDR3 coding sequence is TGTGCCAGCTCACCTACAGCGATACCCACTGAAGCTTTCTTT. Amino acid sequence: CASSPTAIPTEAFF.

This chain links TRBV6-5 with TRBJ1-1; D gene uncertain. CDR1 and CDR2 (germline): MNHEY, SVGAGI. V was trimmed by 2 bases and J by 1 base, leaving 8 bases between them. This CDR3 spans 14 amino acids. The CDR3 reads CASSYREQNTEAFF. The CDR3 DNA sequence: TGTGCCAGCAGTTACAGGGAACAGAACACTGAAGCTTTCTTT.

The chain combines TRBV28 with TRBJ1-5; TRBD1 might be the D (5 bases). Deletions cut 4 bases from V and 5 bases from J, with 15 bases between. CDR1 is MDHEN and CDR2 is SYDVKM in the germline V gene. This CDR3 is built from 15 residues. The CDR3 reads CASSYQGRRYQPQHF. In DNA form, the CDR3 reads TGTGCCAGCAGTTACCAGGGACGGCGCTATCAGCCCCAGCATTTT.

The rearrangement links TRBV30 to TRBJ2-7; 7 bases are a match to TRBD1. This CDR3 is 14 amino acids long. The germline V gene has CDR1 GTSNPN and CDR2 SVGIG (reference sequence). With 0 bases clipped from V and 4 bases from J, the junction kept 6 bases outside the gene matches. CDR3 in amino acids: CAWSVRGPGYEQYF. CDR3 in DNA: TGTGCCTGGAGTGTAAGGGGGCCCGGGTACGAGCAGTACTTC.

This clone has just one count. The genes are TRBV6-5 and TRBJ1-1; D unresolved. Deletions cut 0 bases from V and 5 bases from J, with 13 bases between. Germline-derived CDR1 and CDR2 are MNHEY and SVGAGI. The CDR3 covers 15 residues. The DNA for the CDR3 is TGTGCCAGCAGTTACTCGAGCTCCAGGCGGACTGAAGCTTTCTTT. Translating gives CASSYSSSRRTEAFF.

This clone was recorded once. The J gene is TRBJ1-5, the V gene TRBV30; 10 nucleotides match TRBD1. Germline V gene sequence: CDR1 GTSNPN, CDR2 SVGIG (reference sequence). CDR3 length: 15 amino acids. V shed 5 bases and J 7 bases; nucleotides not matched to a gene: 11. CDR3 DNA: TGTGCCTGGGAAAGTAAGGGACAGGGGAACCAGCCCCAGCATTTT. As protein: CAWESKGQGNQPQHF. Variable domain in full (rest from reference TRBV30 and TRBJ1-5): SQTIHQWPATLVQPVGSPLSLECTVEGTSNPNLYWYRQAAGRGLQLLFYSVGIGQISSEVPQNLSASRPQDRQFILSSKKLLLSDSGFYLCAWESKGQGNQPQHFGDGTRLSIL.

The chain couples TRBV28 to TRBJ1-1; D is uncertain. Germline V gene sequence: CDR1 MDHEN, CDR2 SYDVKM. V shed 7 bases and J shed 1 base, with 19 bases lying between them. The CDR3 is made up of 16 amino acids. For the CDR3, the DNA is TGTGCCAGCAACTCGCCCCGTAGAGGGTCGAACACTGAAGCTTTCTTT. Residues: CASNSPRRGSNTEAFF.

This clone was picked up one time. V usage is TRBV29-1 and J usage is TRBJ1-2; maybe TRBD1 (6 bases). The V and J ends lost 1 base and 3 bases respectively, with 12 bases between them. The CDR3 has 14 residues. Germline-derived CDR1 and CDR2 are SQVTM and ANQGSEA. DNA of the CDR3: TGCAGCGTTGAAGTTTACAGGGAGGACTATGGCTACACCTTC. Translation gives CSVEVYREDYGYTF.

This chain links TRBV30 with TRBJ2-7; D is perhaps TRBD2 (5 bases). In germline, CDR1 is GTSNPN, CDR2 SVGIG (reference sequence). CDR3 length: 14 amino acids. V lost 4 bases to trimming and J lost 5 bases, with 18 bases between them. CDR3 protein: CAWIPAERFHEQYF. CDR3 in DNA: TGTGCCTGGATTCCAGCGGAACGCTTCCACGAGCAGTACTTC.

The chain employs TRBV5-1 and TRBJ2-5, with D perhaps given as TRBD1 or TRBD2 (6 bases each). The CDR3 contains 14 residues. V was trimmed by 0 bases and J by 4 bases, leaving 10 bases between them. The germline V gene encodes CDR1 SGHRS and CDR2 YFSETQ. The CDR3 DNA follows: TGCGCCAGCAGCTTGGAAGGAGGGGGAGAGACCCAGTACTTC. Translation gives CASSLEGGGETQYF.

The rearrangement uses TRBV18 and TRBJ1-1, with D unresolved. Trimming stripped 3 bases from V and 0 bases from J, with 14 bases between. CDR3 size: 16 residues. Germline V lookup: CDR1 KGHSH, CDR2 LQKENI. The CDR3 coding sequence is TGTGCCAGCTCACCCCGCGGCGTGAGCATGAACACTGAAGCTTTCTTT. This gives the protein CASSPRGVSMNTEAFF.

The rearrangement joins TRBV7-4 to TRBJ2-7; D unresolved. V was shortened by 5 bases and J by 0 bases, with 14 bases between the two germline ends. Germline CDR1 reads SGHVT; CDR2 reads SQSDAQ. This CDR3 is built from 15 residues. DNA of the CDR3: TGTGCCAGCAGCCACAAAGACTGGTACTCCTACGAGCAGTACTTC. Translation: CASSHKDWYSYEQYF.

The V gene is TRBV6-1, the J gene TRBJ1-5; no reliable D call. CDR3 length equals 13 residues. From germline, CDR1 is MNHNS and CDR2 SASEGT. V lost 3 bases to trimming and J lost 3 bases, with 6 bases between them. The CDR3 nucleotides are TGTGCCAGCAGTGAGGTCGACAATCAGCCCCAGCATTTT. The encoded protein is CASSEVDNQPQHF.

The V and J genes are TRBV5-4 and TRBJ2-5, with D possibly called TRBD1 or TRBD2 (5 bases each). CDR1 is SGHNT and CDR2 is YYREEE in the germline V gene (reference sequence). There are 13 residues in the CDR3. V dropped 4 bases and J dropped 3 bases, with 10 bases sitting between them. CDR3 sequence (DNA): TGTGCCAGCAGCCACCGGGACGAAGAGACCCAGTACTTC. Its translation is CASSHRDEETQYF.

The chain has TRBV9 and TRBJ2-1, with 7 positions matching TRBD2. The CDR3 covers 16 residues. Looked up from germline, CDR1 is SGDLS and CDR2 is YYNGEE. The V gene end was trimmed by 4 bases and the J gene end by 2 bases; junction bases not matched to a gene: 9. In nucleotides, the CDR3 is TGTGCCAGCAGCTCCCAATCGGGGACTACCTACAATGAGCAGTTCTTC. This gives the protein CASSSQSGTTYNEQFF.

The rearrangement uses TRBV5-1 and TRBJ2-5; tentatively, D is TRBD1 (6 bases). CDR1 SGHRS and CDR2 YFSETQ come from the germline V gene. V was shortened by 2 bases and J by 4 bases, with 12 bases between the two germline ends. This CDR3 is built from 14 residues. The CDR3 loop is CASSFGTGRETQYF. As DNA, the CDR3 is TGCGCCAGCAGCTTTGGAACAGGGAGAGAGACCCAGTACTTC.

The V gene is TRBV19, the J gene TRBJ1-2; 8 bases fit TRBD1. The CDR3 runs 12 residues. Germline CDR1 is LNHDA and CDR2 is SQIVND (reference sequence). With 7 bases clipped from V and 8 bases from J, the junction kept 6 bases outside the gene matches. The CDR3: CASTPGTGGYTF. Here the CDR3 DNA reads TGTGCCAGTACCCCGGGGACAGGCGGCTACACCTTC.

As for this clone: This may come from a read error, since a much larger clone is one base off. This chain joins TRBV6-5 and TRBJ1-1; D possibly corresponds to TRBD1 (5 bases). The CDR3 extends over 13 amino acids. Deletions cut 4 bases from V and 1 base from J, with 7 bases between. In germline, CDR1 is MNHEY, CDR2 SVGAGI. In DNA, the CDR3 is TGTGCCAGCAGTTTGACAGCGAACACTGAAGCTTTCTTT. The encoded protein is CASSLTANTEAFF.

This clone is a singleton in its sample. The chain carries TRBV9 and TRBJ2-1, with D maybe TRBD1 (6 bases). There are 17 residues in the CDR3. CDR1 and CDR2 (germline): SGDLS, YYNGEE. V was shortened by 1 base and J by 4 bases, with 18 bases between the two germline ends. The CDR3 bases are TGTGCCAGCAGCGTATACCCCCAGGGGTCTTCTTACAATGAGCAGTTCTTC. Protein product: CASSVYPQGSSYNEQFF.

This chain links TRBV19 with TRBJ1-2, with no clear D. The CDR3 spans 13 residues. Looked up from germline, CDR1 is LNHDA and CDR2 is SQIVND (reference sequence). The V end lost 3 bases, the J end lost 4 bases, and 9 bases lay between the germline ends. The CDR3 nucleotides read TGTGCCAGTAGTATTACCGCCGGCTATGGCTACACCTTC. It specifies CASSITAGYGYTF.

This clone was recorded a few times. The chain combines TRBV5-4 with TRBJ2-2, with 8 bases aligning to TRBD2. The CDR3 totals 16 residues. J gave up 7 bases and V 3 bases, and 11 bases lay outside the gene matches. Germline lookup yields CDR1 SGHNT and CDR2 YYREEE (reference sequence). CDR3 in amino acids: CASSSGGRAGGGELFF. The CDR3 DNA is TGTGCCAGCAGCTCTGGGGGAAGGGCGGGAGGCGGGGAGCTGTTTTTT.

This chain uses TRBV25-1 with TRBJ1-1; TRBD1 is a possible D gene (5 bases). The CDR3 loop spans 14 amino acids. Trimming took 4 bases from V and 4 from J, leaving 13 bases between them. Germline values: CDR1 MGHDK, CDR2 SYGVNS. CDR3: CASSAQGRVTEAFF. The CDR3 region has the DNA TGTGCCAGCAGTGCTCAGGGAAGGGTCACTGAAGCTTTCTTT.

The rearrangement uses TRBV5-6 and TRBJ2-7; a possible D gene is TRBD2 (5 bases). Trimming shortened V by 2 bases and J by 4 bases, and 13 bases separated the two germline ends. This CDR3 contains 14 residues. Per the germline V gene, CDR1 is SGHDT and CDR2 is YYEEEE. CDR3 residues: CASSFYGEGYEQYF. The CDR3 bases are TGTGCCAGCAGCTTTTACGGGGAAGGGTACGAGCAGTACTTC. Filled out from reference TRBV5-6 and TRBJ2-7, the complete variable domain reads DAGVTQSPTHLIKTRGQQVTLRCSPKSGHDTVSWYQQALGQGPQFIFQYYEEEERQRGNFPDRFSGHQFPNYSSELNVNALLLGDSALYLCASSFYGEGYEQYFGPGTRLTVT.

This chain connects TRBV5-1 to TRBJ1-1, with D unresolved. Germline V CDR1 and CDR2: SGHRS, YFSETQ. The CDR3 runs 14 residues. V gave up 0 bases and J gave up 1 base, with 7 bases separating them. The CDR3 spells CASSLDAANTEAFF. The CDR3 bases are TGCGCCAGCAGCTTGGACGCCGCGAACACTGAAGCTTTCTTT.

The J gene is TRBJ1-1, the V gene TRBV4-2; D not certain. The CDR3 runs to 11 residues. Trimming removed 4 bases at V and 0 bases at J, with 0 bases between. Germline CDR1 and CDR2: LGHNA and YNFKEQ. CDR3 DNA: TGTGCCAGCAGCCTGAACACTGAAGCTTTCTTT. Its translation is CASSLNTEAFF.

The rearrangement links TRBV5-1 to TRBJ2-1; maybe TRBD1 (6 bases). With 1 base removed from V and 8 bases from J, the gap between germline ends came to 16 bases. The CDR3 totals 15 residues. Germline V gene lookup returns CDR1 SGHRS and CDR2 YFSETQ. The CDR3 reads CASSLPKVRGDEQFF. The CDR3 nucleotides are TGCGCCAGCAGCTTGCCTAAAGTCAGGGGAGATGAGCAGTTCTTC.

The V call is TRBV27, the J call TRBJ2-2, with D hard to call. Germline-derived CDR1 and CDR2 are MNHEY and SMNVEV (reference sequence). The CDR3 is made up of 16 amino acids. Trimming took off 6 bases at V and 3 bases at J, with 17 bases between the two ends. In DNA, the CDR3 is TGTGCCAGCAGACAATCAGCGTCGCCCTACACCGGGGAGCTGTTTTTT. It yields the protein CASRQSASPYTGELFF.

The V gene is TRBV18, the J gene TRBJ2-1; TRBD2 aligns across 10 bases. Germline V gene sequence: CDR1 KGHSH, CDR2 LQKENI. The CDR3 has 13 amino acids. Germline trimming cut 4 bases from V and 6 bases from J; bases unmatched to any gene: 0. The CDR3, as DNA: TGTGCCAGCTCACGACTAGCGGGCAATGAGCAGTTCTTC. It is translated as CASSRLAGNEQFF.